The entry below describes one TCR beta chain. Its matching antigen is unknown. Researchers prepared the TCRbeta library using unique molecular identifiers, the study reports. Using its own MiXCR run on the PCR reads, TCRdb lists one record per CDR3 protein. The repertoire includes approximately 230,000 distinct CDR3 sequences, under 30% of them detected once, and around 2.5% sits in the top ten. The sample belongs to a study of T-cell reconstitution after alpha-beta-depleted transplantation in children. V lost 3 bases and J 4 bases, leaving 13 bases between the germline ends. This CDR3 is 14 amino acids long. Germline V CDR1 and CDR2: PRHDT, FYEKMQ (reference sequence). Study results and limitations: After transplant, at about two months, alpha-beta T cells were reportedly derived from several hundred expanded graft clones. Most T-cell counts and diversity one year after the transplant came from T cells that were newly produced. TCRbeta diversity was high at day 60 in some patients (a result of surviving recipient T cells and thymic progenitors).

The receptor was derived from a girl aged 2-10 years with Fanconi anemia, due to receive a stem cell transplant. The V call is TRBV13, the J call TRBJ2-7, with D maybe TRBD1 (6 bases). The sequences come from PBMCs, collected before TCRalphabeta/CD19-depleted stem cell transplant. This chain's CDR3 is CASSFDQGHYEQYF. CDR3 DNA sequence: TGTGCCAGCAGCTTCGATCAGGGGCATTACGAGCAGTACTTC.